This T cell receptor (beta chain) was sequenced for a study of blood T cell repertoires in COVID-19. Repertoires were generated with immunoSEQ multiplex PCR, while TCRdb's copy carries only in-frame clones and drops some. This table holds about 140,000 clones, around nine tenths found once. CDR3 length: 11 residues. Germline-derived CDR1 and CDR2 are SEHNR and FQNEAQ (reference sequence). Trimming shortened V by 4 bases and J by 3 bases, and 4 bases separated the two germline ends. The sample was peripheral blood. This clonotype was obtained from a woman between 40 and 50 years old with acute or convalescent COVID-19. The chain has TRBV7-9 and TRBJ2-7; no clear D. The chain's CDR3 is CASSWLYEQYF. The CDR3 nucleotides are TGTGCCAGCAGCTGGCTCTACGAGCAGTACTTC. Supplemented by reference TRBV7-9 and TRBJ2-7, the full variable domain reads DTGVSQNPRHKITKRGQNVTFRCDPISEHNRLYWYRQTLGQGPEFLTYFQNEAQLEKSRLLSDRFSAERPKGSFSTLEIQRTEQGDSAMYLCASSWLYEQYFGPGTRLTVT.